This T cell receptor (beta chain) was sequenced for a study of blood T cell repertoires in COVID-19 (dated by TCRdb to about 2020). Regarding the complete study: The collaborator samples originated in the United States, Italy and Spain and spanned the acute and convalescent phases of COVID-19. The dataset comprised deeply sampled blood TCRbeta repertoires from subjects exposed to, actively infected with, or recovered from COVID-19. The material from the prospective study consisted of cDNA or gDNA derived from T cells, B-cell-depleted T cells, or PBMCs. The repertoires were made available in a free public database intended to serve as a resource for research on the immune response to SARS-CoV-2. Nearly every sample came with metadata listing a de-identified subject ID, COVID-19 status, age in years and sex. Where available, HLA class I and class II types were taken from metadata supplied by the sample provider and were not determined by assay-based typing. Samples came from the ongoing ImmuneRACE study (first 160 participants) plus 1,254 subjects from 6 global collaborators.

Per the germline V gene, MNHEY is the CDR1 and SVGAGI is the CDR2. Cut back by 6 bases and 5 bases, the V and J ends lie 14 bases apart. From its cysteine to its phenylalanine, the CDR3 spans 14 amino acids. The CDR3 DNA has 42 bases and is translated from base 1. One collaborating source in Seattle enrolled patients during active infection and followed them longitudinally through the course of disease. The collaborating institutions used their own protocols to collect whole blood in K2EDTA tubes. For TCRbeta analysis, collaborators shipped samples as frozen whole blood, isolated PBMCs, or DNA extracted from either of those sample types. In regard to this clone: No cognate antigen has been identified for it. No base quality values were provided; no much bigger clone lies one nucleotide off.

TCRbeta CDR3 regions were amplified from genomic DNA by means of the immunoSEQ Assay, a bias-controlled multiplex PCR. The original methods were these. The number of nucleated cells in each sample was estimated from the amplification of reference gene primers within the assay. To quantify the absolute abundance of each unique TCRbeta CDR3 rearrangement, sequence reads were collapsed and filtered. Productive Simpson clonality was computed per sample as the square root of Simpson's diversity index over productive rearrangements. TCRdb retrieved this table from immuneACCESS and kept in-frame rearrangements only. Not all clones are present; in checked studies, unresolved V genes account for under half, and no reason is known for the remainder. The DNA was the basis for D and trimming; V, J and clone size are from that table. The sample table records roughly 200,000 clones; 94% of these occur just once. The ten largest make up roughly 0.76% of the sample.

Here is what the overall study found, with its caveats: Clinical and demographic metadata were provided uncurated, with the amount varying by source and participant.

This TCR was recovered from a man younger than 40 with COVID-19, enrolled during active disease. The sequenced sample consisted of peripheral blood. Here the chain combines TRBV6-5 and TRBJ1-3; the D gene remains uncertain. The nucleotide sequence reads TGTGCCAGCAGACCCGGCCGGCGGAGAAACACCATATATTTT. The translation is CASRPGRRRNTIYF.